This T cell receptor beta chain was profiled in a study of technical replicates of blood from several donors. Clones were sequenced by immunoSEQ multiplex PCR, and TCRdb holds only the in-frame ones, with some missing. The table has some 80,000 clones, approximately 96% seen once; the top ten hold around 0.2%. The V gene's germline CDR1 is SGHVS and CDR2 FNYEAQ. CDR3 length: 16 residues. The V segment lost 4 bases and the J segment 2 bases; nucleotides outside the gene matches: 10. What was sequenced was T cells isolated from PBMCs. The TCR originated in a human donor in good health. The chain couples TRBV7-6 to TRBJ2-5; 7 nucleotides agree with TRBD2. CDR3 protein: CASSYLPTSRQETQYF. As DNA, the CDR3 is TGTGCCAGCAGCTACCTACCGACTAGCCGGCAAGAGACCCAGTACTTC.